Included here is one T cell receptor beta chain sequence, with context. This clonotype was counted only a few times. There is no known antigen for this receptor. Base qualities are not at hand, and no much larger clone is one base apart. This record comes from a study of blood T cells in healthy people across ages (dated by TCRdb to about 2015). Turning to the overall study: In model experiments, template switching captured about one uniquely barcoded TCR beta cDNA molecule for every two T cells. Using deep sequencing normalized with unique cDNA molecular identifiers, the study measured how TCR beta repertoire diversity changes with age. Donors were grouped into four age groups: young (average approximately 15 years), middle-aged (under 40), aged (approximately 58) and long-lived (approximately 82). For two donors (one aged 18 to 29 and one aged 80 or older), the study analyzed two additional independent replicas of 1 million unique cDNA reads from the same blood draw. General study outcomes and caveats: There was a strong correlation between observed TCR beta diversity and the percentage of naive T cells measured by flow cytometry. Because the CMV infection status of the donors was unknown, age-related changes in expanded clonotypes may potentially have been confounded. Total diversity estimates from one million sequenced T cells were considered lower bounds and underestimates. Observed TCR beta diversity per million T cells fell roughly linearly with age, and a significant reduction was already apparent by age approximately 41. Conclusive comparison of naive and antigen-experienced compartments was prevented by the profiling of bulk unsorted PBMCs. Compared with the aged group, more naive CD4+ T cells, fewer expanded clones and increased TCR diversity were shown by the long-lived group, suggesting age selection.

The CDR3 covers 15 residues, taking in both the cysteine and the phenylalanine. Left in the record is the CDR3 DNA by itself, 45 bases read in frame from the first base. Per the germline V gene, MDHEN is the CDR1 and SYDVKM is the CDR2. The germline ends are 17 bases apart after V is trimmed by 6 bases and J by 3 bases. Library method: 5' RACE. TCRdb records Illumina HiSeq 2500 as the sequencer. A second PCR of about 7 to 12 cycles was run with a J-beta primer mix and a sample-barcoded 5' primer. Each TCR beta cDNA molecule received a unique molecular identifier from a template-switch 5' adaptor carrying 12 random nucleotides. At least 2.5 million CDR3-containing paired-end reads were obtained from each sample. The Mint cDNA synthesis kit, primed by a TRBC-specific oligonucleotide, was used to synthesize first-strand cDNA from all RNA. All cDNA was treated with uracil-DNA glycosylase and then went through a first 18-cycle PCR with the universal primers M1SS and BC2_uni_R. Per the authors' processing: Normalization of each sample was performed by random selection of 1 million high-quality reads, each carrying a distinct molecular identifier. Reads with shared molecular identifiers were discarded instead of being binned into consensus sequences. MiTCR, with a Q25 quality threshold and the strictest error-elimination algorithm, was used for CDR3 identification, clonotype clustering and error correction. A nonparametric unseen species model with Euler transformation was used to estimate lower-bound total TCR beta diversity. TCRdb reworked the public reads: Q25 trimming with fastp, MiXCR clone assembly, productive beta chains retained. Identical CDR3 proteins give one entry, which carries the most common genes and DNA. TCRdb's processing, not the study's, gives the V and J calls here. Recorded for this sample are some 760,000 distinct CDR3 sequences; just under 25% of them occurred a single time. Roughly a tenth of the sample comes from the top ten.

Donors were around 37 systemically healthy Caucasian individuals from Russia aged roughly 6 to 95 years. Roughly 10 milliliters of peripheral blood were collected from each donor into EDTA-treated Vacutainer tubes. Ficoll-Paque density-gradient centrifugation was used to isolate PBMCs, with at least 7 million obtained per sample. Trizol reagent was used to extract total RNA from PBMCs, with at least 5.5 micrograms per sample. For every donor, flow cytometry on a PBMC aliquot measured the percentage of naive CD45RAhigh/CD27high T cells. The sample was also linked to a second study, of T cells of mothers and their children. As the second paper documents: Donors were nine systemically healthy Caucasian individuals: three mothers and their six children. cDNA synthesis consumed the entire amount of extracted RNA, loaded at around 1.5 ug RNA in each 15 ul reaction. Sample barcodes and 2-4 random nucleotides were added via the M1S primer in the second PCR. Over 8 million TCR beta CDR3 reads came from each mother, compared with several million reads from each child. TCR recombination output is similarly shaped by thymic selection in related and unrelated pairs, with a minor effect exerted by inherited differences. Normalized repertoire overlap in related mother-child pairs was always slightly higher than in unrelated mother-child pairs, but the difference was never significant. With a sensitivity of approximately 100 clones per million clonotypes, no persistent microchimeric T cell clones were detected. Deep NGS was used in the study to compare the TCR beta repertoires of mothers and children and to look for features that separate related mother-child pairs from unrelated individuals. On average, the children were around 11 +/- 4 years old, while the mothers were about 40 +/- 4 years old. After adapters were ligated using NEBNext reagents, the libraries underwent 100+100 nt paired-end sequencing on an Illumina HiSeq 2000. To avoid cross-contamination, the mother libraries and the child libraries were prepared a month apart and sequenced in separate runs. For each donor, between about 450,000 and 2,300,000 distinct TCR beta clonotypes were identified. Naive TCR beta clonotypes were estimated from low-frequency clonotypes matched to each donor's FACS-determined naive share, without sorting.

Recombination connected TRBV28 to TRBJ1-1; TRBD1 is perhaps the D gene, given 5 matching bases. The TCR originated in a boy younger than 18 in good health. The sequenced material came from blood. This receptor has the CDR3 CASSPPRDGHTEAFF. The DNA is TGTGCCAGCAGCCCCCCCCGGGACGGGCACACTGAAGCTTTCTTT. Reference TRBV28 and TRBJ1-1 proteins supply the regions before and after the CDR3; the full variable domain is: DVKVTQSSRYLVKRTGEKVFLECVQDMDHENMFWYRQDPGLGLRLIYFSYDVKMKEKGDIPEGYSVSREKKERFSLILESASTNQTSMYLCASSPPRDGHTEAFFGQGTRLTVV.